A single sample is the source of the 5 T cell receptor beta chains below, sequenced in a study of blood T cell repertoires in COVID-19. Libraries were prepared by immunoSEQ multiplex PCR; TCRdb keeps only in-frame clonotypes and omits some of them. The data show fewer than 250,000 clones, roughly 80% seen once. The material sequenced was peripheral blood. These receptors all stem from a woman in her forties or fifties with acute or convalescent COVID-19.

J is TRBJ2-7 and V is TRBV12-3 or TRBV12-4; no definite D call. The germline V and J ends were trimmed by 3 bases and 2 bases, with 8 bases remaining between them. The CDR3 is 13 residues long. The CDR3 region is CASSLNRAYEQYF. CDR3 DNA sequence: TGTGCCAGCAGTTTGAACAGAGCCTACGAGCAGTACTTC.

The rearrangement joins TRBV6-5 to TRBJ1-4, with 9 nucleotides matching TRBD1. Germline lookup yields CDR1 MNHEY and CDR2 SVGAGI. This CDR3 is 15 amino acids long. V trimming: 7 bases; J trimming: 7 bases; junction bases outside the gene matches: 10. The CDR3 is CASTGTGGWTEKLFF. DNA for the CDR3: TGTGCCAGCACCGGAACAGGGGGCTGGACTGAAAAACTGTTTTTT.

V usage is TRBV2 and J usage is TRBJ2-7; weak D call: TRBD2 (6 bases). The CDR3 extends over 11 amino acids. Germline V CDR1 and CDR2: SNHLY, FYNNEI. V lost 8 bases and J lost 6, with 11 bases in between. The CDR3 reads CASGRRGEQYF. The DNA of the CDR3 is TGTGCCAGCGGGAGGAGGGGCGAGCAGTACTTC.

The CDR3 loop is CASSLEQGLNEQFF. The DNA for the CDR3 is TGTGCCAGTAGTCTGGAACAGGGATTAAATGAGCAGTTCTTC. J is TRBJ2-1 and V is TRBV19, with D tentatively TRBD1 (6 bases). Germline V gives CDR1 LNHDA, CDR2 SQIVND (reference sequence). This CDR3 has 14 residues. Trimming took off 5 bases at V and 7 bases at J, with 15 bases between the two ends.

The chain links TRBV10-1 to TRBJ1-1; possible D gene TRBD1, 5 bases. Trimming shortened V by 6 bases and J by 8 bases, and 16 bases separated the two germline ends. The CDR3 has 13 residues. The V gene's germline CDR1 is WNHNN and CDR2 SYGVQD (reference sequence). For the CDR3, the DNA is TGCGCCAGCAGCGGGAGGGGCACACGCGAAGCTTTCTTT. This encodes CASSGRGTREAFF.